The 10 T cell receptor beta chains below were found in one sample sequenced in a study of OX40 agonist ivuxolimab in advanced cancers. Sequenced by immunoSEQ multiplex PCR; TCRdb stores in-frame clones only, minus some. The table lists about 93,000 clones, more than 85% of them singletons. Sequenced here: CD4+ or CD8+ T cells sorted from blood, sampled in a trial of the OX40 agonist ivuxolimab. These TCRs come from an adult with an advanced solid tumor such as melanoma, head and neck, liver or kidney cancer.

This rearrangement joins TRBV29-1 to TRBJ2-2; 7 bases are a match to TRBD1. V gave up 5 bases and J gave up 5 bases; unmatched junction bases: 11. The CDR3 loop spans 15 amino acids. The germline CDR1 and CDR2 sequences are SQVTM and ANQGSEA. The DNA for the CDR3 is TGCAGCGTTCTGACCGGGACAGCTAGGACCGGGGAGCTGTTTTTT. Translating gives CSVLTGTARTGELFF.

The chain combines TRBV28 with TRBJ1-2, with a possible D match to TRBD1 (5 bases). Trimming stripped 3 bases from V and 4 bases from J, with 9 bases between. There are 13 residues in the CDR3. Germline CDR1 and CDR2: MDHEN and SYDVKM. The CDR3 coding sequence is TGTGCCAGCAGTTTTTCCAGGGCCTATGGCTACACCTTC. This gives the protein CASSFSRAYGYTF.

J is TRBJ2-1 and V is TRBV5-8; possible D gene TRBD2, 7 bases. Germline V CDR1 and CDR2: SGHTS, YDEGEE. Trimming cost V 4 bases and J 9 bases, with 11 bases left between them. The length of the CDR3 is 12 residues. CDR3 residues: CASSLGGGEQFF. The CDR3 nucleotides are TGTGCCAGCAGCCTAGGGGGGGGTGAGCAGTTCTTC.

The chain carries TRBV6-5 and TRBJ2-7, with a weak D call TRBD1 (6 bases). The CDR3 has 14 residues. CDR1 MNHEY and CDR2 SVGAGI come from the germline V gene. The V end was cut by 6 bases, the J end by 2 bases, with 14 bases between. CDR3 DNA: TGTGCCAGCAGACCTGGGGGCAGGCCCTACGAGCAGTACTTC. Translated: CASRPGGRPYEQYF.

The chain has TRBV7-2 and TRBJ1-5; D remains ambiguous. The CDR3 is made up of 13 amino acids. The germline V and J ends were trimmed by 5 bases and 0 bases, with 5 bases remaining between them. Germline CDR1 and CDR2: SGHTA and FQGNSA. CDR3 nucleotide sequence: TGTGCCAGCAGCAGAAATAGCAATCAGCCCCAGCATTTT. It specifies CASSRNSNQPQHF.

The rearrangement joins TRBV9 to TRBJ2-3, with D possibly matching TRBD2 (6 bases). Per the germline V gene, CDR1 is SGDLS and CDR2 is YYNGEE. With 0 bases removed from V and 9 bases from J, the gap between germline ends came to 8 bases. CDR3 length: 12 amino acids. CDR3 in DNA: TGTGCCAGCAGCGTAGTCGCGGGGACGCAGTATTTT. This encodes CASSVVAGTQYF.

The rearrangement uses TRBV11-1 and TRBJ1-4, with D possibly matching TRBD1 (5 bases). The ends were cut back, 5 bases at V and 8 bases at J, with 15 bases in the middle. The germline V gene has CDR1 SGHAT and CDR2 FQDESV (reference sequence). The CDR3 loop spans 14 amino acids. This chain's CDR3 is CASSRDRVSEKLFF. The CDR3 nucleotides read TGTGCCAGCAGCCGGGACCGCGTGTCGGAAAAACTGTTTTTT. The full variable domain, in which reference TRBV11-1 and TRBJ1-4 provide the parts outside the CDR3, is EAEVAQSPRYKITEKSQAVAFWCDPISGHATLYWYRQILGQGPELLVQFQDESVVDDSQLPKDRFSAERLKGVDSTLKIQPAELGDSAMYLCASSRDRVSEKLFFGSGTQLSVL.

In this sample, this clone turned up once. The CDR3 DNA reads TGCAGCGTCGGTAGGGAGAATCTTGCCTACGAGCAGTACTTC. It specifies CSVGRENLAYEQYF. This chain connects TRBV29-1 to TRBJ2-7, with a weak D call TRBD2 (5 bases). The length of the CDR3 is 14 residues. The germline V gene encodes CDR1 SQVTM and CDR2 ANQGSEA. The V gene lost 6 bases and the J gene lost 2 bases, with 17 bases spanning the gap.

The V and J genes are TRBV11-3 and TRBJ1-1; no reliable D call. The CDR3 consists of 13 residues. Trimming left V 0 bases short and J 8 bases short, with 10 bases between. Looked up from germline, CDR1 is SGHNT and CDR2 is YENEEA. The CDR3 DNA is TGTGCCAGCAGCTTAGACCAAACCCAAGAAGCTTTCTTT. It translates to CASSLDQTQEAFF.

The chain is built from TRBV2 and TRBJ1-2; D uncertain. The CDR3 contains 14 residues. The germline V gene has CDR1 SNHLY and CDR2 FYNNEI. The V end lost 4 bases, the J end lost 2 bases, and 11 bases lay between the germline ends. The CDR3 loop reads CASSVGRQNYGYTF. DNA of the CDR3: TGTGCCAGCAGTGTCGGCAGGCAGAACTATGGCTACACCTTC.